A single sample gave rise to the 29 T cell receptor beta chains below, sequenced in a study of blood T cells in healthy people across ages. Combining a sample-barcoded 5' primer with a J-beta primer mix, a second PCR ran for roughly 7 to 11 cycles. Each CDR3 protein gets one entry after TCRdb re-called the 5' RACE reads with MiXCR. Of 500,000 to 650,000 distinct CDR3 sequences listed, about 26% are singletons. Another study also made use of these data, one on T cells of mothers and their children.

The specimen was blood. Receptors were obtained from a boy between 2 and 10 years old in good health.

CDR3 residues: CASSVAPGSYQPQHF. The CDR3 DNA is TGTGCCAGCAGCGTAGCCCCCGGGTCCTATCAGCCCCAGCATTTT. J is TRBJ1-5 and V is TRBV9; D is undetermined. Trimming pared 0 bases from V and 5 bases from J, leaving 12 bases between. This CDR3 is 15 amino acids long. The germline V gene has CDR1 SGDLS and CDR2 YYNGEE.

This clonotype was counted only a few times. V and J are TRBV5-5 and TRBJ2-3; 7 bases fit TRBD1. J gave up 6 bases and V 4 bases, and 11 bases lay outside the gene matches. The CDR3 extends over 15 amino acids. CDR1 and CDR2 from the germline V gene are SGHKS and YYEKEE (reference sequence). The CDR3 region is CASSVGQSTSDTQYF. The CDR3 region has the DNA TGTGCCAGCAGCGTGGGACAGTCTACCTCGGATACGCAGTATTTT.

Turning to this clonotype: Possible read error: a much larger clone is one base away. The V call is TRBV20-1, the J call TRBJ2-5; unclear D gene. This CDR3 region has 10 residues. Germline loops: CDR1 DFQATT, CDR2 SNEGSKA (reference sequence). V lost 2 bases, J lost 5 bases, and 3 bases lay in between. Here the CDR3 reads CSARYETQYF. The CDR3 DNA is TGCAGTGCTAGATATGAGACCCAGTACTTC.

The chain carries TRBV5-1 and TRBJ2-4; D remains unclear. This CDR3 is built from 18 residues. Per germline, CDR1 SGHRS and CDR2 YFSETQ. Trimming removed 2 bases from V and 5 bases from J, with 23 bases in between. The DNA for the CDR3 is TGCGCCAGCAGCTTCAGACCGGGTCTAAAAATGGGCGAAAACATTCAGTACTTC. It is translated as CASSFRPGLKMGENIQYF. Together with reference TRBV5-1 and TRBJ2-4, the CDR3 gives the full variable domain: KAGVTQTPRYLIKTRGQQVTLSCSPISGHRSVSWYQQTPGQGLQFLFEYFSETQRNKGNFPGRFSGRQFSNSRSEMNVSTLELGDSALYLCASSFRPGLKMGENIQYFGAGTRLSVL.

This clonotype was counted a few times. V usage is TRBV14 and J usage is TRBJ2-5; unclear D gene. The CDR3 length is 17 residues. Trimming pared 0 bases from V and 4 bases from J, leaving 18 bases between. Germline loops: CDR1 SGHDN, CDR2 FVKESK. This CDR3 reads CASSQDLSGTSGETQYF. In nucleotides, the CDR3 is TGTGCCAGCAGCCAAGATTTATCCGGAACATCGGGAGAGACCCAGTACTTC.

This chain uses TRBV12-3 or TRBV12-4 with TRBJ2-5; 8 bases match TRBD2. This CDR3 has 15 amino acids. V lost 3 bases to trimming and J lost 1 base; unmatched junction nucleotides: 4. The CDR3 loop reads CASSLSGGRQETQYF. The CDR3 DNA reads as TGTGCCAGCAGTTTGAGCGGGGGCCGCCAAGAGACCCAGTACTTC.

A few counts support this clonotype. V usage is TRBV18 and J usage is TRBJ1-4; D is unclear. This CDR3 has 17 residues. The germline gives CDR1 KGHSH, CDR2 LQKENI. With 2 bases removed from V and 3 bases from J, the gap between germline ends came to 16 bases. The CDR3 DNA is TGTGCCAGCTCACCATACTCTCCGGGAGGCTCTAATGAAAAACTGTTTTTT. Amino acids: CASSPYSPGGSNEKLFF.

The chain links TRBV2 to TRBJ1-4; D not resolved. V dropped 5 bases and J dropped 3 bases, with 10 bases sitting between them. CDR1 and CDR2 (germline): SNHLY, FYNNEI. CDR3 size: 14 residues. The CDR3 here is CASSQEYANEKLFF. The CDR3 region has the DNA TGTGCCAGCAGTCAAGAATATGCTAATGAAAAACTGTTTTTT.

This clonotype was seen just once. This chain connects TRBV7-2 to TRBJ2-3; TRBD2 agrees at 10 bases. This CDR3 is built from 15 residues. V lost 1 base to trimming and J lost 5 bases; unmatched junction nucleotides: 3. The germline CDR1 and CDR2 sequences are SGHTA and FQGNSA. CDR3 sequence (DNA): TGTGCCAGCAGCTTAGTGGGACTAGCGTTAGATACGCAGTATTTT. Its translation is CASSLVGLALDTQYF.

CDR3 protein: CATSPGGVTGELFF. For the CDR3, the DNA is TGTGCCACCAGCCCAGGGGGAGTCACCGGGGAGCTGTTTTTT. This chain joins TRBV15 and TRBJ2-2; 7 positions agree with TRBD1. CDR1 LNHNV and CDR2 YYDKDF come from the germline V gene (reference sequence). After removal of 5 bases from V and 4 bases from J, the junction contained 4 bases not matched to a gene. This CDR3 is built from 14 residues. Filled out from reference TRBV15 and TRBJ2-2, the complete variable domain reads DAMVIQNPRYQVTQFGKPVTLSCSQTLNHNVMYWYQQKSSQAPKLLFHYYDKDFNNEADTPDNFQSRRPNTSFCFLDIRSPGLGDTAMYLCATSPGGVTGELFFGEGSRLTVL.

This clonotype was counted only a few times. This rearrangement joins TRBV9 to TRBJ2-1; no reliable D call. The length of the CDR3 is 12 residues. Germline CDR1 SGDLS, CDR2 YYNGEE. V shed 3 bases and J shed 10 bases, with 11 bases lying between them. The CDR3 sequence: CASSGPKPEQFF. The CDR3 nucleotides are TGTGCCAGCAGCGGACCTAAACCCGAGCAGTTCTTC.

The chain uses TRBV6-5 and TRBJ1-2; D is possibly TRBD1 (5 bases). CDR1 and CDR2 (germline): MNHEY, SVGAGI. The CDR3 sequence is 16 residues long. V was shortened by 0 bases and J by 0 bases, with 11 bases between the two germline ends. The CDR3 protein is CASSYSGQTSNYGYTF. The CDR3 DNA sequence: TGTGCCAGCAGTTACTCGGGGCAGACCTCTAACTATGGCTACACCTTC.

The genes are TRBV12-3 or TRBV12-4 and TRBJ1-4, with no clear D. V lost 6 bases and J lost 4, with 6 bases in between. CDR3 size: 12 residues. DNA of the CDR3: TGTGCCAGCAGGAACCATAATGAAAAACTGTTTTTT. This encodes CASRNHNEKLFF.

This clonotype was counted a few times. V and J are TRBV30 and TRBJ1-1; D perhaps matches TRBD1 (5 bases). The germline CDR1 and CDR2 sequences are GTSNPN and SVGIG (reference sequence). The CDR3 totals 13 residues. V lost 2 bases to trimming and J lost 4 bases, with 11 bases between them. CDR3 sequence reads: CAWSLGVGTEAFF. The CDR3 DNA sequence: TGTGCCTGGAGTCTGGGGGTCGGCACTGAAGCTTTCTTT.

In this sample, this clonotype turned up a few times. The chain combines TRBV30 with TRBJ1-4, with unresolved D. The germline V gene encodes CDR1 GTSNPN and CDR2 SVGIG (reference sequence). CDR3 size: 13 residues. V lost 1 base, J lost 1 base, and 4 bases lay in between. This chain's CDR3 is CAWSEGTNEKLFF. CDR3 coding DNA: TGTGCCTGGAGTGAGGGAACTAATGAAAAACTGTTTTTT.

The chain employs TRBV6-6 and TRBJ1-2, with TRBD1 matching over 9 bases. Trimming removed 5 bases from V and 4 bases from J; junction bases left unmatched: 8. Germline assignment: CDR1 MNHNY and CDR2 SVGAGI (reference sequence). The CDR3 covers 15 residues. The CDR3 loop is CASSVPGQGSYGYTF. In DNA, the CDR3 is TGTGCCAGCAGTGTCCCGGGACAGGGCTCCTATGGCTACACCTTC.

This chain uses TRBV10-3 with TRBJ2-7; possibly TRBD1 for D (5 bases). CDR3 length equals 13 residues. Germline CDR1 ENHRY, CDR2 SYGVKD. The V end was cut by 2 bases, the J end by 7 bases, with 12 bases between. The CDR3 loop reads CAISERTSGEQYF. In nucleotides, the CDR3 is TGTGCCATCAGTGAGAGGACGTCAGGGGAGCAGTACTTC.

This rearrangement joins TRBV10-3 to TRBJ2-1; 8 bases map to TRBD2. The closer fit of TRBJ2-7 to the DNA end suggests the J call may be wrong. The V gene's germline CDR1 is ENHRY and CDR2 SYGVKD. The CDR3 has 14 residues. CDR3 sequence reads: CAISGMAGGPEQYF. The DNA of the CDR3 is TGTGCCATCAGTGGAATGGCGGGAGGCCCAGAGCAGTACTTC.

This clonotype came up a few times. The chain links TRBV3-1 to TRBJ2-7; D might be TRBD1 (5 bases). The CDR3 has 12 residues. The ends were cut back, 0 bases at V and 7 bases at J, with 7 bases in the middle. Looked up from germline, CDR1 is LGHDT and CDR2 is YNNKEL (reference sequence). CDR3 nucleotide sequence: TGTGCCAGCAGCCAAGACCACAGGGAGCAGTACTTC. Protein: CASSQDHREQYF.

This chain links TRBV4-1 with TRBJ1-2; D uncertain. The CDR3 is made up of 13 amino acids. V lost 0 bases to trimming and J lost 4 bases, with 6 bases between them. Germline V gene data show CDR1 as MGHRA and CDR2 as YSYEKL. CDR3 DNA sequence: TGCGCCAGCAGCCAAGATCCCAGCTATGGCTACACCTTC. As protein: CASSQDPSYGYTF.

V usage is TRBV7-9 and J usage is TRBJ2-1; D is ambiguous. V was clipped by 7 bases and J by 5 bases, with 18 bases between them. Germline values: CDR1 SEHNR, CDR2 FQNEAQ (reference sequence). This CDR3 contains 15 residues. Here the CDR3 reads CASNKKGGKHNEQFF. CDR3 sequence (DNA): TGTGCCAGCAACAAAAAGGGTGGTAAACACAATGAGCAGTTCTTC.

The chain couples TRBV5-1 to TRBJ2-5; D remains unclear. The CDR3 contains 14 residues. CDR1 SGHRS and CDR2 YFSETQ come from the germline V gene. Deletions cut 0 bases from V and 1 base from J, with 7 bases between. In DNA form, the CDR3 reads TGCGCCAGCAGCTTGGCCATGGCCCAAGAGACCCAGTACTTC. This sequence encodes CASSLAMAQETQYF.

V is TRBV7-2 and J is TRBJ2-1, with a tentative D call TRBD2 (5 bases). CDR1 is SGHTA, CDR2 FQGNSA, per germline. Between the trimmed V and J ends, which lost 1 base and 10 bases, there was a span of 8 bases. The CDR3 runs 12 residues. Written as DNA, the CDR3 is TGTGCCAGCAGCTTAGGACCGGGGGAGCAGTTCTTC. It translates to CASSLGPGEQFF.

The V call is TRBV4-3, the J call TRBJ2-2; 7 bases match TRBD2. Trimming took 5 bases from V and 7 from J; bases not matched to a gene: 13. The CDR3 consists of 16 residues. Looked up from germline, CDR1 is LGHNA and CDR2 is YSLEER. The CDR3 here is CASSGGGRGGHGELFF. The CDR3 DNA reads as TGCGCCAGCAGCGGGGGGGGTCGCGGAGGGCACGGGGAGCTGTTTTTT.

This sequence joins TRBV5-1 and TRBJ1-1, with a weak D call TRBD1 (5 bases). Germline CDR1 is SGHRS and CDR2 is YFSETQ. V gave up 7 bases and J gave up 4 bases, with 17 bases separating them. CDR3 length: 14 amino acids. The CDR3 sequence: CASRDERGGTEAFF. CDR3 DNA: TGCGCCAGCCGGGACGAAAGGGGAGGCACTGAAGCTTTCTTT. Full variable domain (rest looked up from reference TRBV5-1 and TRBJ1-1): KAGVTQTPRYLIKTRGQQVTLSCSPISGHRSVSWYQQTPGQGLQFLFEYFSETQRNKGNFPGRFSGRQFSNSRSEMNVSTLELGDSALYLCASRDERGGTEAFFGQGTRLTVV.

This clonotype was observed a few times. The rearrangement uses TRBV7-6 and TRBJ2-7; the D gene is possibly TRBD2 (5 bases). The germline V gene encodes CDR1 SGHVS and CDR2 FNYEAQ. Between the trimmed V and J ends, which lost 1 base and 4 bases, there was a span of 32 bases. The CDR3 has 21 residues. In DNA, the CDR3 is TGTGCCAGCAGCTTAGTCTCTCGGCACGAGTACCAGATAATAGCGTCGTACGAGCAGTACTTC. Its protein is CASSLVSRHEYQIIASYEQYF.

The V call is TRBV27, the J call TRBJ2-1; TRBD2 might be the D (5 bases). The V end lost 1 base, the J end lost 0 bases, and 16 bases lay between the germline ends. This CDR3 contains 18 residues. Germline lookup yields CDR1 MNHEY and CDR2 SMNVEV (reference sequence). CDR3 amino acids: CASSLLGLASSSYNEQFF. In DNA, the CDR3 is TGTGCCAGCAGTTTATTGGGCCTAGCCAGTAGCTCCTACAATGAGCAGTTCTTC.

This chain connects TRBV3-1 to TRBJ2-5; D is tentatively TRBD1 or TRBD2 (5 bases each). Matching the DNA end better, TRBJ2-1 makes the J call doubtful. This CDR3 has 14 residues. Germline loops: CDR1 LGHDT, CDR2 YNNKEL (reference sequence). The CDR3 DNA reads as TGTGCCAGCAGCCAGAGGGGTTTCACGGATGAGCAGTTCTTC. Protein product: CASSQRGFTDEQFF.

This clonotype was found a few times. CDR3 in DNA: TGTGCCAGCAGCGTAGCGCGGGAGGCAACTAATGAAAAACTGTTTTTT. Amino acid sequence: CASSVAREATNEKLFF. The chain uses TRBV9 and TRBJ1-4; no reliable D call. This CDR3 is built from 16 residues. With 0 bases removed from V and 0 bases from J, the gap between germline ends came to 9 bases. CDR1 SGDLS and CDR2 YYNGEE come from the germline V gene.